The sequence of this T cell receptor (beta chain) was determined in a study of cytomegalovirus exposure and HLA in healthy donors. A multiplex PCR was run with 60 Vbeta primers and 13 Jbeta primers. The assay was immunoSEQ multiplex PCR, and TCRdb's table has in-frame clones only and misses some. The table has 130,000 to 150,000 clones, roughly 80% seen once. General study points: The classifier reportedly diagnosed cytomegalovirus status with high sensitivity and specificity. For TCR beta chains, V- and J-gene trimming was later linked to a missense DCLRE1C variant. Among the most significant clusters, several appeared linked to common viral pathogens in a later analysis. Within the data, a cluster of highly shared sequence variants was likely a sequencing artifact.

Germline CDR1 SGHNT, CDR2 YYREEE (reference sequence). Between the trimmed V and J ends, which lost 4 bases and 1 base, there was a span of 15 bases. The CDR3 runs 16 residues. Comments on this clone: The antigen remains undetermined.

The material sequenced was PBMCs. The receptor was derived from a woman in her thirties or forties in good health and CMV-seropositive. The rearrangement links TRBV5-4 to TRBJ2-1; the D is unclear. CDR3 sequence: CASSPLRLHSYNEQFF. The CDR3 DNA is TGTGCCAGCAGCCCACTTCGACTCCATTCCTACAATGAGCAGTTCTTC.